Given below is one TCR beta chain in context. Per germline, CDR1 LGHNA and CDR2 YSLEER. V was clipped by 1 base and J by 3 bases, with 12 bases between them. This CDR3 contains 15 residues. From the RT-PCR reads, TCRdb called clonotypes with MiXCR, one entry per CDR3 protein. The repertoire has approximately 720,000 distinct CDR3 sequences, 11% to 15% of them found once; the top ten carry 3.6%. J is TRBJ2-5 and V is TRBV4-3, with unresolved D. The TCR originated in a female donor in good health, serving as a healthy control. Sequencing input: memory CD4+ T cells from blood. The CDR3 reads CASSQVRRLEETQYF. The CDR3 region has the DNA TGCGCCAGCAGCCAAGTAAGAAGGCTGGAAGAGACCCAGTACTTC.